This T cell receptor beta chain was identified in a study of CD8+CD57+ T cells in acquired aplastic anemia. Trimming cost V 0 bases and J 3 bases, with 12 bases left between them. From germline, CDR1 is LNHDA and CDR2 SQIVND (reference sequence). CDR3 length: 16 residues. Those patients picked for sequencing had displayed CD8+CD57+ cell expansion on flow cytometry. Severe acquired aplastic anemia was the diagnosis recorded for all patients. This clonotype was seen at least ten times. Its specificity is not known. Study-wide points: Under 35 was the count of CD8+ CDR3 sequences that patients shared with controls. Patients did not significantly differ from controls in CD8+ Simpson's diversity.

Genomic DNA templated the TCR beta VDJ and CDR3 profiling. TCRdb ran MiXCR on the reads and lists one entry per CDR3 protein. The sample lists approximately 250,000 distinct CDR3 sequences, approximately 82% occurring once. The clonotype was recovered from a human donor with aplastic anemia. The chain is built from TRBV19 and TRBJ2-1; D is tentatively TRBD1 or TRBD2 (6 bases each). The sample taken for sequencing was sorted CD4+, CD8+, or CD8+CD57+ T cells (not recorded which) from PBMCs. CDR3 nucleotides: TGTGCCAGTAGTATAGACACGGGGGCGAACTACAATGAGCAGTTCTTC. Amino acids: CASSIDTGANYNEQFF. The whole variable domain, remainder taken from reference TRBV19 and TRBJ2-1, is DGGITQSPKYLFRKEGQNVTLSCEQNLNHDAMYWYRQDPGQGLRLIYYSQIVNDFQKGDIAEGYSVSREKKESFPLTVTSAQKNPTAFYLCASSIDTGANYNEQFFGPGTRLTVL.